The 9 T cell receptor beta chains below were found in one sample sequenced in a study of cytomegalovirus exposure and HLA in healthy donors. Researchers ran the PCR with 60 Vbeta and 13 Jbeta primers. Only in-frame clones appear in the TCRdb table, and some are missing; sequencing was by immunoSEQ multiplex PCR. This table has over 130,000 clones, around 60% appearing once. Sequenced material: PBMCs. The receptors were gathered from an older woman in good health and CMV-seropositive.

This clone was found a few times. The chain couples TRBV5-1 to TRBJ2-1; possibly TRBD1 for D (5 bases). This CDR3 is 15 amino acids long. Trimming pared 1 base from V and 5 bases from J, leaving 13 bases between. Looked up from germline, CDR1 is SGHRS and CDR2 is YFSETQ. The CDR3 DNA reads TGCGCCAGCAGCTTGATAGGGGAAGGTGACAATGAGCAGTTCTTC. Its protein is CASSLIGEGDNEQFF.

The chain links TRBV28 to TRBJ1-5, with 7 bases lining up with TRBD1. Trimming removed 11 bases from V and 4 bases from J; junction bases left unmatched: 8. CDR1 and CDR2 (germline): MDHEN, SYDVKM. The CDR3 spans 13 residues. CDR3 nucleotide sequence: TGTGCCGGGCCGGGACAGCCGAATCAGCCCCAGCATTTT. Its translation: CAGPGQPNQPQHF.

CDR3 in DNA: TGTGCCAGCAGTGGTTCGGAGAAACTGGCGCAGTTCTTC. The encoded protein is CASSGSEKLAQFF. This chain links TRBV2 with TRBJ2-1; D unresolved. V lost 4 bases and J lost 12, with 16 bases in between. The germline CDR1 and CDR2 sequences are SNHLY and FYNNEI. This CDR3 has 13 residues.

The chain recombines TRBV7-9 with TRBJ1-2; 11 bases line up with TRBD1. The CDR3 has 16 amino acids. V lost 3 bases and J lost 3; bases outside the gene matches: 6. Germline-derived CDR1 and CDR2 are SEHNR and FQNEAQ (reference sequence). The CDR3 spells CASSLIRTGGDYGYTF. DNA for the CDR3: TGTGCCAGCAGCTTGATCAGGACAGGGGGCGACTATGGCTACACCTTC.

V is TRBV19 and J is TRBJ2-1; TRBD2 agrees at 8 bases. V shed 5 bases, J shed 5 bases, and the junction held 8 bases outside the gene matches. CDR1 is LNHDA and CDR2 is SQIVND in the germline V gene (reference sequence). The CDR3 runs 15 residues. This chain's CDR3 is CASSFPTSADNEQFF. The CDR3 nucleotides read TGTGCCAGTAGTTTCCCGACTAGCGCAGACAATGAGCAGTTCTTC.

The chain carries TRBV11-1 and TRBJ2-1; D gene unclear. Germline CDR1 SGHAT, CDR2 FQDESV (reference sequence). Trimming pared 5 bases from V and 0 bases from J, leaving 8 bases between. This CDR3 contains 14 residues. DNA of the CDR3: TGTGCCAGCAGCGCCCAGGCCTCCTACAATGAGCAGTTCTTC. Translation: CASSAQASYNEQFF. Based on the CDR3 plus reference TRBV11-1 and TRBJ2-1, the full variable domain is EAEVAQSPRYKITEKSQAVAFWCDPISGHATLYWYRQILGQGPELLVQFQDESVVDDSQLPKDRFSAERLKGVDSTLKIQPAELGDSAMYLCASSAQASYNEQFFGPGTRLTVL.

CDR3: CASSPPDSQETQYF. CDR3 nucleotide sequence: TGTGCCAGCAGCCCACCGGACAGTCAAGAGACCCAGTACTTC. The chain is built from TRBV5-4 and TRBJ2-5; weak D call: TRBD1 (6 bases). The CDR3 loop spans 14 amino acids. Between the trimmed V and J ends, which lost 4 bases and 2 bases, there was a span of 12 bases. Germline V gives CDR1 SGHNT, CDR2 YYREEE (reference sequence).

This sequence joins TRBV2 and TRBJ1-1; D is ambiguous. In germline, CDR1 is SNHLY, CDR2 FYNNEI. CDR3 size: 15 residues. Trimming removed 3 bases at V and 0 bases at J, with 11 bases between. This CDR3 is CASSENAGLNTEAFF. CDR3 coding DNA: TGTGCCAGCAGTGAGAATGCAGGTCTGAACACTGAAGCTTTCTTT.

V usage is TRBV10-3 and J usage is TRBJ2-5, with 7 positions matching TRBD2. The CDR3 runs 13 residues. V shed 3 bases, J shed 3 bases, and the junction held 1 base outside the gene matches. Germline V CDR1 and CDR2: ENHRY, SYGVKD. CDR3 nucleotides: TGTGCCATCAGTGAACGGGGGGAAGAGACCCAGTACTTC. This translates into CAISERGEETQYF.